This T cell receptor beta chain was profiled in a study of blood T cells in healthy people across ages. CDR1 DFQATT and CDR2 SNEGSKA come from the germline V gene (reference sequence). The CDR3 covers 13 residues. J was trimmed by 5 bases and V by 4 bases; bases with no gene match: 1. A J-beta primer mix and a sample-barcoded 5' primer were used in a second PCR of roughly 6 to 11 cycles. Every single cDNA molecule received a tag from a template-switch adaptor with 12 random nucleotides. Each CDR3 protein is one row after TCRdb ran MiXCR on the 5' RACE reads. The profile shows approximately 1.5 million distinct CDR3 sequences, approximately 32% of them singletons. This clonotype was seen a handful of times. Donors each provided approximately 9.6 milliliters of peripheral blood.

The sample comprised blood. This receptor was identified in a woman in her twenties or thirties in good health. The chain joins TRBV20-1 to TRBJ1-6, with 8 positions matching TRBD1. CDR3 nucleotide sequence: TGCAGTGCTAAGACAGGGGATAATTCACCCCTCCACTTT. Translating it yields CSAKTGDNSPLHF.